Listed here are 3 T cell receptor beta chains from one sample, sequenced in a study of T cells in narcolepsy (dated by TCRdb to 2016 to 2019). Receptor amplification or capture employed the immunoSEQ multiplex PCR assay. TCRdb took this table from immuneACCESS and kept in-frame rearrangements with V and J called. Such tables lack part of the clones; where checked against another copy, unresolved V genes explain under half of the gap, and the rest is unexplained. The sample has around 24,000 clones on record, about 80% of them singletons. In total, the top ten clones hold more than 1% of the sample. Sequences were obtained from memory (CD45RA-) CD4+ T cells from blood. The cell subset or site label for this specimen denotes: memory T cells sorted ex vivo from peripheral blood. These receptors were taken from a human donor in good health.

The chain links TRBV7-2 to TRBJ1-2; D remains unclear. CDR3 length: 14 amino acids. CDR1 and CDR2 (germline): SGHTA, FQGNSA. Trimming took 1 base from V and 8 from J, leaving 14 bases between them. The CDR3 region is CASSLDPGFQGYTF. Here the CDR3 DNA reads TGTGCCAGCAGCTTAGACCCTGGATTCCAGGGCTACACCTTC.

This chain joins TRBV11-2 and TRBJ2-5, with D perhaps matching TRBD1 (5 bases). The end of the DNA is better explained by TRBJ2-7, so the J call may be wrong. The length of the CDR3 is 15 residues. Germline CDR1 reads SGHAT; CDR2 reads FQNNGV. CDR3 sequence (DNA): TGTGCCAGCAGCTTAGGCAGGGCGATATCGGCCGAGCAGTACTTC. This translates into CASSLGRAISAEQYF.

CDR3: CASSLGQPYYEQYF. The CDR3 nucleotides are TGTGCCAGCAGCTTGGGACAGCCTTACTACGAGCAGTACTTC. V is TRBV5-6 and J is TRBJ2-7; D may be TRBD1 (5 bases). The germline gives CDR1 SGHDT, CDR2 YYEEEE. V was shortened by 0 bases and J by 3 bases, with 10 bases between the two germline ends. The CDR3 contains 14 residues.